Following are 32 T cell receptor beta chains from one sample sequenced in a study of control samples from healthy donors and cancer patients. Generated by immunoSEQ multiplex PCR, the TCRdb table keeps only in-frame clones and is missing some. The sample records roughly 90,000 clones, roughly 91% being singletons. Source material: PBMCs. The receptors here all came from a woman aged 50 to 65 with colorectal cancer.

CDR3 nucleotide sequence: TGTGCCAGCAGCGTCCGGGACGGCCTTATGGGGAATCCCCAGCATTTT. Translated: CASSVRDGLMGNPQHF. The genes are TRBV7-8 and TRBJ1-5; tentative D call: TRBD1 (5 bases). The CDR3 sequence is 16 residues long. The ends were cut back, 5 bases at V and 10 bases at J, with 24 bases in the middle. Germline V gene sequence: CDR1 SGHVS, CDR2 FQNEAQ.

In its sample, this clone was seen once. The V gene is TRBV7-2, the J gene TRBJ1-1, with 7 bases matching TRBD1. Trimming took 5 bases from V and 5 from J; bases not matched to a gene: 5. CDR1 is SGHTA, CDR2 FQGNSA, per germline. This CDR3 has 13 amino acids. This chain's CDR3 is CASSRDRNTEAFF. CDR3 in DNA: TGTGCCAGCAGCCGGGACAGAAATACTGAAGCTTTCTTT.

In nucleotides, the CDR3 is TGTGCCGCCGGCTCCGGGACTAGCCGCACAGATACGCAGTATTTT. This sequence encodes CAAGSGTSRTDTQYF. This sequence joins TRBV28 and TRBJ2-3, with 9 bases lining up with TRBD2. CDR1 is MDHEN, CDR2 SYDVKM, per germline. The CDR3 sequence is 15 residues long. V gave up 11 bases and J gave up 1 base; unmatched junction bases: 10.

V is TRBV12-3 or TRBV12-4 and J is TRBJ1-3, with D possibly matching TRBD1 (6 bases). Trimming pared 10 bases from V and 7 bases from J, leaving 14 bases between. The CDR3 runs 12 residues. The CDR3 reads CATQGPGNTIYF. DNA for the CDR3: TGTGCCACCCAGGGGCCCGGGAACACCATATATTTT.

The rearrangement uses TRBV19 and TRBJ1-2, with D possibly being TRBD1 (5 bases). Germline V gives CDR1 LNHDA, CDR2 SQIVND (reference sequence). V lost 3 bases and J 8 bases, leaving 22 bases between the germline ends. CDR3 length equals 16 residues. The CDR3 coding sequence is TGTGCCAGTAGTATCACCCGGACGGCGGGGACGGGGGGCTACACCTTC. Amino acids: CASSITRTAGTGGYTF.

This clone appeared once. The gene calls are TRBV6-6 and TRBJ2-5; 10 nucleotides agree with TRBD2. There are 16 residues in the CDR3. Germline V gives CDR1 MNHNY, CDR2 SVGAGI (reference sequence). J was trimmed by 3 bases and V by 2 bases; bases with no gene match: 6. The DNA for the CDR3 is TGTGCCAGCAGTTACAACAGCGGGGGGGCCAAAGAGACCCAGTACTTC. Its protein product is CASSYNSGGAKETQYF.

The chain employs TRBV12-3 or TRBV12-4 and TRBJ1-2; 7 nucleotides align to TRBD1. The CDR3 runs to 13 residues. With 6 bases clipped from V and 7 bases from J, the junction kept 8 bases outside the gene matches. The CDR3 loop is CASSPDRFGGYTF. In nucleotides, the CDR3 is TGTGCCAGCAGCCCGGACAGGTTCGGTGGCTACACCTTC.

V is TRBV19 and J is TRBJ1-5, with D possibly TRBD1 on 5 matching bases. V lost 6 bases and J 1 base, leaving 19 bases between the germline ends. CDR1 and CDR2 (germline): LNHDA, SQIVND (reference sequence). The CDR3 runs to 17 residues. The CDR3 loop reads CASRKAMGQRSNQPQHF. The CDR3, as DNA: TGTGCCAGTAGAAAGGCAATGGGGCAGAGGAGCAATCAGCCCCAGCATTTT.

The genes are TRBV19 and TRBJ2-1; a possible D gene is TRBD1 (6 bases). The germline V and J ends were trimmed by 6 bases and 3 bases, with 12 bases remaining between them. Germline V gene data show CDR1 as LNHDA and CDR2 as SQIVND (reference sequence). This CDR3 region has 14 residues. This chain's CDR3 is CASSWGQYYNEQFF. The CDR3, as DNA: TGTGCCAGTAGCTGGGGGCAGTACTACAATGAGCAGTTCTTC. Variable domain in full (rest from reference TRBV19 and TRBJ2-1): DGGITQSPKYLFRKEGQNVTLSCEQNLNHDAMYWYRQDPGQGLRLIYYSQIVNDFQKGDIAEGYSVSREKKESFPLTVTSAQKNPTAFYLCASSWGQYYNEQFFGPGTRLTVL.

The genes are TRBV19 and TRBJ1-2; D not certain. The CDR3 runs 15 residues. Germline V gene data show CDR1 as LNHDA and CDR2 as SQIVND (reference sequence). Trimming took off 8 bases at V and 4 bases at J, with 20 bases between the two ends. The DNA of the CDR3 is TGTGCCAGTCTGGGGAAGGGCAGAGGATTCTATGGCTACACCTTC. This sequence encodes CASLGKGRGFYGYTF. Based on the CDR3 plus reference TRBV19 and TRBJ1-2, the full variable domain is DGGITQSPKYLFRKEGQNVTLSCEQNLNHDAMYWYRQDPGQGLRLIYYSQIVNDFQKGDIAEGYSVSREKKESFPLTVTSAQKNPTAFYLCASLGKGRGFYGYTFGSGTRLTVV.

This clone was found a few times. The CDR3 nucleotides are TGTGCCAGCTCACCAGGACGGGTCACTGAAGCTTTCTTT. It encodes CASSPGRVTEAFF. The gene calls are TRBV18 and TRBJ1-1; unclear D gene. The V gene lost 2 bases and the J gene lost 4 bases, with 8 bases spanning the gap. Germline V gives CDR1 KGHSH, CDR2 LQKENI. The CDR3 runs to 13 residues. Supplemented by reference TRBV18 and TRBJ1-1, the full variable domain reads NAGVMQNPRHLVRRRGQEARLRCSPMKGHSHVYWYRQLPEEGLKFMVYLQKENIIDESGMPKERFSAEFPKEGPSILRIQQVVRGDSAAYFCASSPGRVTEAFFGQGTRLTVV.

The sample holds one count of this clone. This chain joins TRBV29-1 and TRBJ2-7; D may be TRBD1 (6 bases). The CDR3 totals 13 residues. Trimming left V 6 bases short and J 7 bases short, with 19 bases between. In germline, CDR1 is SQVTM, CDR2 ANQGSEA. CDR3 region: CSVTGTSIGEQYV. The CDR3 DNA follows: TGCAGCGTCACCGGGACATCCATAGGGGAGCAGTACGTC.

The chain recombines TRBV3-1 (or the pseudogene TRBV3-2) with TRBJ1-4, with D uncertain. Trimming removed 8 bases at V and 8 bases at J, with 15 bases between. CDR3 length: 13 residues. Germline CDR1 LGHDT, CDR2 YNNKEL (reference sequence). Here the CDR3 reads CASSGGWGEKLFF. The CDR3 DNA reads as TGTGCCAGCTCAGGAGGGTGGGGAGAAAAACTGTTTTTT.

The CDR3 region has the DNA TGTGCCAGCAGCTTGGACAGGGGGCAAGAGACCCAGTACTTC. Protein: CASSLDRGQETQYF. The chain carries TRBV7-2 and TRBJ2-5, with 10 nucleotides matching TRBD1. V trimming: 3 bases; J trimming: 2 bases; junction bases outside the gene matches: 0. The CDR3 totals 14 residues. CDR1 SGHTA and CDR2 FQGNSA come from the germline V gene.

The chain links TRBV6-5 to TRBJ2-7, with 8 nucleotides matching TRBD1. Trimming at V came to 6 bases and at J to 6 bases, leaving 7 bases not matched to a gene. CDR1 MNHEY and CDR2 SVGAGI come from the germline V gene. The CDR3 has 13 residues. CDR3 sequence: CASSAGQGGEQYV. The DNA for the CDR3 is TGTGCCAGCAGCGCAGGACAGGGCGGCGAGCAGTACGTC.

The V gene is TRBV19, the J gene TRBJ1-3, with no clear D. Germline V gene sequence: CDR1 LNHDA, CDR2 SQIVND (reference sequence). CDR3 length: 12 amino acids. V gave up 7 bases and J gave up 4 bases, with 8 bases separating them. The CDR3 DNA reads as TGTGCCAGTATGGCAGACGGAAACACCATATATTTT. Protein: CASMADGNTIYF.

The rearrangement joins TRBV10-3 to TRBJ2-5; 9 nucleotides match TRBD2. This CDR3 is 15 amino acids long. Germline loops: CDR1 ENHRY, CDR2 SYGVKD. The J segment lost 1 base and the V segment lost 4 bases, leaving 4 bases of the junction unmatched. CDR3 in amino acids: CAISVSSGGQETQYF. The CDR3 bases are TGTGCCATCAGTGTTAGTAGCGGGGGCCAAGAGACCCAGTACTTC.

V and J are TRBV6-5 and TRBJ1-6, with D perhaps TRBD1 (5 bases). The germline V and J ends were trimmed by 6 bases and 0 bases, with 12 bases remaining between them. This CDR3 is 16 amino acids long. Germline V CDR1 and CDR2: MNHEY, SVGAGI. The CDR3: CASSYSTGSYNSPLHF. DNA of the CDR3: TGTGCCAGCAGCTACAGTACAGGCTCCTATAATTCACCCCTCCACTTT.

J is TRBJ1-1 and V is TRBV29-1, with a possible D match to TRBD1 (5 bases). The CDR3 is 14 residues long. Trimming pared 7 bases from V and 3 bases from J, leaving 18 bases between. Germline lookup yields CDR1 SQVTM and CDR2 ANQGSEA. CDR3 sequence (DNA): TGCAGCGCCCGATCCCGGGGGGGGGACACTGAAGCTTTCTTT. This sequence encodes CSARSRGGDTEAFF. The full variable domain, rest sourced from reference TRBV29-1 and TRBJ1-1, is SAVISQKPSRDICQRGTSLTIQCQVDSQVTMMFWYRQQPGQSLTLIATANQGSEATYESGFVIDKFPISRPNLTFSTLTVSNMSPEDSSIYLCSARSRGGDTEAFFGQGTRLTVV.

V and J are TRBV7-9 and TRBJ1-2, with 7 bases fitting TRBD1. This CDR3 region has 15 residues. From germline, CDR1 is SEHNR and CDR2 FQNEAQ (reference sequence). Losses at the gene ends were 4 bases for V and 4 bases for J; bases not matched to a gene: 9. CDR3 DNA: TGTGCCAGCAGCTCCAACACGGACAGGTCCTATGGCTACACCTTC. Translation: CASSSNTDRSYGYTF.

This clone was picked up a small number of times. V usage is TRBV28 and J usage is TRBJ1-2, with TRBD1 matching 7 bases. The CDR3 runs 15 residues. V trimming: 3 bases; J trimming: 4 bases; junction bases outside the gene matches: 8. Germline values: CDR1 MDHEN, CDR2 SYDVKM. CDR3 protein: CASSFLLTGFYGYTF. CDR3 DNA sequence: TGTGCCAGCAGTTTTCTTCTGACAGGGTTCTATGGCTACACCTTC.

CDR3 sequence reads: CASSPNGPNSNQPQHF. The CDR3, as DNA: TGTGCCAGCAGTCCCAACGGACCCAATAGCAATCAGCCCCAGCATTTT. The chain joins TRBV27 to TRBJ1-5, with D uncertain. The V gene lost 5 bases and the J gene lost 0 bases, with 14 bases spanning the gap. The germline gives CDR1 MNHEY, CDR2 SMNVEV (reference sequence). The CDR3 length is 16 residues.

This chain uses TRBV18 with TRBJ2-1, with D hard to call. The V gene lost 4 bases and the J gene lost 8 bases, with 6 bases spanning the gap. CDR3 length equals 11 residues. Germline lookup yields CDR1 KGHSH and CDR2 LQKENI. The CDR3 spells CASSRVDEQFF. The CDR3 region has the DNA TGTGCCAGCTCACGGGTTGATGAGCAGTTCTTC.

The rearrangement joins TRBV3-1 (or the pseudogene TRBV3-2) to TRBJ1-2; the D gene is possibly TRBD1 (6 bases). This CDR3 has 14 amino acids. V lost 6 bases, J lost 8 bases, and 19 bases lay in between. Germline CDR1 is LGHDT and CDR2 is YNNKEL (reference sequence). This CDR3 reads CASSRTSGAPGYTF. In DNA form, the CDR3 reads TGTGCCAGCAGTCGCACTTCAGGGGCCCCCGGCTACACCTTC.

The rearrangement uses TRBV6-5 and TRBJ2-3, with a possible D match to TRBD1 (5 bases). From germline, CDR1 is MNHEY and CDR2 SVGAGI. The CDR3 has 16 residues. The germline V and J ends were trimmed by 2 bases and 6 bases, with 18 bases remaining between them. CDR3 region: CASSYPRGRAEDTQYF. The CDR3 DNA is TGTGCCAGCAGTTACCCCCGCGGCAGGGCGGAGGATACGCAGTATTTT.

This clone has only one observation. This chain joins TRBV2 and TRBJ2-3; perhaps TRBD2 as D (6 bases). Germline V gene data show CDR1 as SNHLY and CDR2 as FYNNEI. The ends were cut back, 6 bases at V and 1 base at J, with 14 bases in the middle. This CDR3 has 15 residues. The CDR3 protein is CASSGGLSGTDTQYF. The CDR3 region has the DNA TGTGCCAGCAGCGGGGGTCTTTCGGGCACAGATACGCAGTATTTT.

The chain joins TRBV5-1 to TRBJ1-5; D not resolved. There are 14 residues in the CDR3. Germline V gene sequence: CDR1 SGHRS, CDR2 YFSETQ. Trimming stripped 0 bases from V and 7 bases from J, with 11 bases between. The CDR3 here is CASSLGGFDQPQHF. As DNA, the CDR3 is TGCGCCAGCAGCTTGGGGGGTTTCGACCAGCCCCAGCATTTT. Full variable domain (rest looked up from reference TRBV5-1 and TRBJ1-5): KAGVTQTPRYLIKTRGQQVTLSCSPISGHRSVSWYQQTPGQGLQFLFEYFSETQRNKGNFPGRFSGRQFSNSRSEMNVSTLELGDSALYLCASSLGGFDQPQHFGDGTRLSIL.

V usage is TRBV6-2 or TRBV6-3 and J usage is TRBJ1-4; no clear D gene. CDR1 is MNHEY and CDR2 is SVGEGT in the germline V gene. The CDR3 length is 14 residues. V lost 5 bases and J lost 4, with 11 bases in between. The CDR3 reads CASSRSSFNEKLFF. As DNA, the CDR3 is TGTGCCAGCAGTCGATCGTCCTTTAATGAAAAACTGTTTTTT.

The chain has TRBV7-2 and TRBJ2-2; the D gene is possibly TRBD1 (6 bases). The CDR3 has 15 residues. The germline V and J ends were trimmed by 4 bases and 2 bases, with 11 bases remaining between them. CDR1 and CDR2 from the germline V gene are SGHTA and FQGNSA. CDR3 sequence (DNA): TGTGCCAGCAGCTCGCCGGGACAAAACACCGGGGAGCTGTTTTTT. Translation: CASSSPGQNTGELFF.

J is TRBJ2-5 and V is TRBV3-1 (or the pseudogene TRBV3-2); TRBD1 or TRBD2 may be the D gene (6 bases each). The V and J ends lost 6 bases and 2 bases respectively, with 13 bases between them. Per germline, CDR1 LGHDT and CDR2 YNNKEL (reference sequence). The CDR3 is 14 amino acids. CDR3 protein: CASSRSGAQETQYF. CDR3 bases: TGTGCCAGCAGTCGGTCGGGGGCACAAGAGACCCAGTACTTC.

This clone was recorded only once. The chain employs TRBV6-8 and TRBJ1-5, with D perhaps TRBD1 (5 bases). There are 15 residues in the CDR3. CDR1 is MNHGY and CDR2 is SAAAGT in the germline V gene. V was trimmed by 0 bases and J by 7 bases, leaving 13 bases between them. The CDR3 loop reads CASSYSNIGGQPQHF. Written as DNA, the CDR3 is TGTGCCAGCAGTTACTCGAATATTGGGGGACAGCCCCAGCATTTT.

The chain combines TRBV2 with TRBJ2-1, with 9 bases matching TRBD1. Germline V gene lookup returns CDR1 SNHLY and CDR2 FYNNEI. V lost 8 bases, J lost 6 bases, and 11 bases stayed unmatched. This CDR3 has 15 amino acids. CDR3 in amino acids: CASGGTGIRGNEQFF. The CDR3 nucleotides are TGTGCCAGCGGGGGGACAGGGATCCGAGGCAATGAGCAGTTCTTC.